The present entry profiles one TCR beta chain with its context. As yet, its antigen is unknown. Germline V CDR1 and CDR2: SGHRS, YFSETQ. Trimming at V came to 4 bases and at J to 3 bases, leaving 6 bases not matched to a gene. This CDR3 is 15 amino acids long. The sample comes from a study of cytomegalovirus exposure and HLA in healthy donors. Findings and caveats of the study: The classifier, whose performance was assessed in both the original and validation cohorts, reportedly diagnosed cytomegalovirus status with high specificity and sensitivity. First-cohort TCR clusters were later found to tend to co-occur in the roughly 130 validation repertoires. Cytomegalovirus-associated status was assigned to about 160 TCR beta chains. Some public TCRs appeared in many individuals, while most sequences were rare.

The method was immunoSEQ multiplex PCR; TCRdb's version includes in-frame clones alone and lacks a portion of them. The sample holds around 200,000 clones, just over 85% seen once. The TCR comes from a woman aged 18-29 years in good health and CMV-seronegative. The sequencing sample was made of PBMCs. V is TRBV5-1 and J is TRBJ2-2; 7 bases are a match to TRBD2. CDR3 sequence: CASSQGGRYTGELFF. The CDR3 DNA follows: TGCGCCAGCAGCCAGGGCGGGAGATACACCGGGGAGCTGTTTTTT. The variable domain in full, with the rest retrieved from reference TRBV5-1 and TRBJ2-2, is KAGVTQTPRYLIKTRGQQVTLSCSPISGHRSVSWYQQTPGQGLQFLFEYFSETQRNKGNFPGRFSGRQFSNSRSEMNVSTLELGDSALYLCASSQGGRYTGELFFGEGSRLTVL.